Listed below are T cell receptor beta chains from one sample, sequenced in a study of shared clonotypes between healthy human individuals. Some clones are missing from TCRdb's copy, which holds only in-frame ones; the method was immunoSEQ multiplex PCR. The sample holds about 110,000 clones, around 71% seen once. Input material: memory CD8+ T cells sorted from blood. The receptors originated from a woman in her thirties in good health. The conserved cysteine and the conserved F or W are not part of the CDR3 here.

v_call,j_call,cdr3_aa
TRBV5-6,TRBJ2-1,ASRRGAQGLNNEQF
TRBV10-3,TRBJ2-2,ATAGTPVNTGELF
TRBV14,TRBJ1-1,ASSQEGALATEAF
TRBV11-3,.,ASSLTGSEQY
TRBV4-2,TRBJ2-7,ASSRTGAERYEQY
TRBV9,TRBJ1-2,ASSVVSGADNYGYT
TRBV7-9,TRBJ2-1,ASSATEVYNEQF
TRBV6-1,TRBJ2-7,ASSQYSYEQY
TRBV28,TRBJ2-7,ASTGGVSYEQY
TRBV11-2,.,ASSSAGPYEQY
TRBV2,TRBJ1-5,ASRLHQQPQH
TRBV28,.,ASTLRGYYLPVYEQY
TRBV14,TRBJ1-1,ASSPRDRLLNTEAF
TRBV10-3,TRBJ1-1,AISEPLPGQDTEAF
TRBV2,TRBJ1-4,ASSETAGTNEKLF
TRBV4-2,TRBJ2-7,ASSQEASGSTYEQY
TRBV28,TRBJ2-3,ASSPLAGMSTDTQY
TRBV28,TRBJ1-3,ASSLARAGNTIY
TRBV30,TRBJ1-4,AWSAVATNEKLF
TRBV10-1,TRBJ2-3,ASSPGTGGRDTQY
TRBV19,TRBJ2-7,ASSIVGYEQY
TRBV5-4,TRBJ1-5,ASSSTGQGGDGSNQPQH
TRBV7-2,TRBJ1-1,ASSLEEGTEAF
TRBV7-2,TRBJ2-7,ASSQPLARLF
TRBV27,TRBJ2-7,ASSNSVANYEEQY
TRBV5-5,TRBJ2-1,ASSTQGDYYNEQF
TRBV25-1,TRBJ1-4,ASSEWGRGPNEKLF
TRBV28,TRBJ1-5,ASSGTGRLGQPQH
TRBV5-1,TRBJ2-7,ASSLGTFIYEQY
TRBV28,TRBJ2-7,ASSSRLAGHSYEQY
TRBV18,TRBJ2-7,ASSPDYLSEQY
TRBV29-1,TRBJ2-7,SVVPTDRGYYEQY
TRBV11-2,TRBJ2-7,ASSLIAGAYEQY
TRBV28,TRBJ1-1,ASSFPEGTEAF
TRBV5-6,TRBJ2-7,ASSLGIGALHEQY
TRBV28,TRBJ1-3,ASSLRTVSSGNTIY
TRBV14,TRBJ2-1,ASSTFSTVLSYNEQF
TRBV15,TRBJ1-4,ATRYLQHNEKLF
TRBV6-6,TRBJ2-3,ASRAGGSTDTQY
TRBV28,TRBJ2-7,ASSFGKGGYEQY
TRBV4-2,TRBJ2-1,ASSQLAGEPYNEQF
TRBV11-2,TRBJ2-3,ASSLEVSRSGKHLTDTQY
TRBV25-1,TRBJ2-7,ASRTDGLYEQY
TRBV6-5,TRBJ1-2,ASSYWWNGYT
TRBV5-1,TRBJ1-2,ASSLDGSPIGYT
TRBV19,TRBJ1-2,ASSTWTHHYGYT
TRBV6-5,TRBJ2-1,ASSYGTGLWGEQF
TRBV11-1,TRBJ2-2,ASSRTTNTGELF
TRBV5-1,TRBJ2-1,ASSLDGRASRWLGIDEQF
TRBV11-1,TRBJ1-1,ASSETGTFPEAF
TRBV30,TRBJ1-5,AWSGPGTVNQPQH
TRBV25-1,TRBJ2-4,ASSTTSGTYKNIQY
TRBV20-1,TRBJ2-7,SANRGYEQY
TRBV19,TRBJ2-7,ASSTLAGFTYEQY
TRBV30,TRBJ1-2,ASLLFRDGRGYT